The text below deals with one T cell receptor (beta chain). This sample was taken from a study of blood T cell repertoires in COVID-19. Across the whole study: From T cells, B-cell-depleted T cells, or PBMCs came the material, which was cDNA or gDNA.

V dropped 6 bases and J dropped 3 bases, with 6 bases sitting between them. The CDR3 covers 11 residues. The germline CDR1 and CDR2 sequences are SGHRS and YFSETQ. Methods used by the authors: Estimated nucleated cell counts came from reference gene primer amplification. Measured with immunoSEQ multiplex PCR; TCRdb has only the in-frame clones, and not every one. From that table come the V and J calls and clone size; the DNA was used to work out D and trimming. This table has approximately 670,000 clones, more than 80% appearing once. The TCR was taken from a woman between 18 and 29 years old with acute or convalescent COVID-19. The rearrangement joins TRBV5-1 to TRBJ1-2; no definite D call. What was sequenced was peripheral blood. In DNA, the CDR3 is TGCGCCAGCACTTCGGACTATGGCTACACCTTC. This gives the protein CASTSDYGYTF.